The 23 T cell receptor beta chains below all came from one sample that was sequenced in a study of response to subunit inactivated influenza vaccine. TCRdb re-derived calls from the RT-PCR reads in MiXCR, one entry per CDR3 protein. The table lists approximately 530,000 distinct CDR3 sequences, 10% to 15% of them singletons. This material consisted of PBMCs from blood, taken more than 35 days after vaccination. The receptors derive from a man aged 50-59 years who received an inactivated influenza vaccine.

This clonotype was seen more than once but under ten times. The CDR3 DNA sequence: TGTGCCAGCAGCCAGAGCGGGAGAAGGACCGGGGAGCTGTTTTTT. This sequence encodes CASSQSGRRTGELFF. The gene calls are TRBV21-1 and TRBJ2-2. TRBV21-1 is tagged as a pseudogene. The CDR3 loop spans 15 amino acids.

This clonotype showed up just a few times. The chain joins TRBV28 to TRBJ2-1; 9 bases are a match to TRBD2. Trimming cost V 1 base and J 8 bases; bases outside gene matches: 6. The CDR3 extends over 15 amino acids. In germline, CDR1 is MDHEN, CDR2 SYDVKM. The CDR3 loop is CASSLSASGTHEQFF. CDR3 DNA: TGTGCCAGCAGTTTATCGGCTAGCGGGACCCATGAGCAGTTCTTC.

The chain couples TRBV20-1 to TRBJ1-6; 10 positions agree with TRBD1. The CDR3 runs 21 residues. Germline values: CDR1 DFQATT, CDR2 SNEGSKA (reference sequence). V was clipped by 0 bases and J by 0 bases; unmatched bases: 14. As DNA, the CDR3 is TGCAGTGCTAGAGATCCCTACGACAGGGGGCCTTATAACTCCTATAATTCACCCCTCCACTTT. It encodes CSARDPYDRGPYNSYNSPLHF.

This clonotype occurred many times. A read error may account for a junction end that differs from germline. The chain is built from TRBV7-2 and TRBJ2-3; TRBD2 aligns across 8 bases. The CDR3 extends over 14 amino acids. CDR1 SGHTA and CDR2 FQGNSA come from the germline V gene. CDR3 DNA: TGTGCCAGCAGCCTAGCGGGCCTCACAGATACGCAGTATTTT. Protein: CASSLAGLTDTQYF. Filled out from reference TRBV7-2 and TRBJ2-3, the complete variable domain reads GAGVSQSPSNKVTEKGKDVELRCDPISGHTALYWYRQSLGQGLEFLIYFQGNSAPDKSGLPSDRFSAERTGGSVSTLTIQRTQQEDSAVYLCASSLAGLTDTQYFGPGTRLTVL.

Ten or more counts support this clonotype. The chain recombines TRBV7-9 with TRBJ2-7; no clear D. The CDR3 is 14 amino acids. Germline V gene lookup returns CDR1 SEHNR and CDR2 FQNEAQ (reference sequence). The V end lost 10 bases, the J end lost 2 bases, and 18 bases lay between the germline ends. This CDR3 reads CATVGRSTTYEQYF. In DNA, the CDR3 is TGTGCCACCGTCGGCAGATCAACCACCTACGAGCAGTACTTC.

This clonotype was counted a few times. This chain connects TRBV7-2 to TRBJ1-5; D might be TRBD1 (5 bases). This CDR3 is 15 amino acids long. The germline V gene encodes CDR1 SGHTA and CDR2 FQGNSA. Trimming pared 2 bases from V and 7 bases from J, leaving 15 bases between. Here the CDR3 reads CASSLFLSGIQPQHF. The CDR3 nucleotides are TGTGCCAGCAGCTTATTCTTATCAGGGATCCAGCCCCAGCATTTT.

This clonotype was recorded many times. The chain uses TRBV20-1 and TRBJ2-7; D unresolved. Germline V gene data show CDR1 as DFQATT and CDR2 as SNEGSKA (reference sequence). The germline V and J ends were trimmed by 6 bases and 4 bases, with 10 bases remaining between them. The CDR3 has 11 residues. The CDR3 region has the DNA TGCAGTGCAATTGGACGGTACGAGCAGTACTTC. Its protein is CSAIGRYEQYF.

This sequence joins TRBV5-1 and TRBJ2-2; 8 bases agree with TRBD1. CDR3 length equals 16 residues. V lost 0 bases and J lost 8; bases outside the gene matches: 9. CDR1 and CDR2 from the germline V gene are SGHRS and YFSETQ. This chain's CDR3 is CASSLDHQGATGELFF. In DNA form, the CDR3 reads TGCGCCAGCAGCTTGGACCATCAGGGGGCGACGGGGGAGCTGTTTTTT.

The rearrangement uses TRBV6-1 and TRBJ1-2, with D tentatively TRBD1 (5 bases). CDR1 MNHNS and CDR2 SASEGT come from the germline V gene. The CDR3 sequence is 15 residues long. V was shortened by 7 bases and J by 4 bases, with 19 bases between the two germline ends. CDR3 in DNA: TGTGCCAGCACCCGAACCAGGGACCCTTCCTATGGCTACACCTTC. This translates into CASTRTRDPSYGYTF.

The sample holds a few counts of this clonotype. The V gene is TRBV7-2, the J gene TRBJ2-7, with a possible D match to TRBD1 (6 bases). CDR3 length: 16 residues. Germline CDR1 SGHTA, CDR2 FQGNSA. The ends were cut back, 0 bases at V and 9 bases at J, with 21 bases in the middle. This CDR3 is CASSLAGRGNSVVQYF. Written as DNA, the CDR3 is TGTGCCAGCAGCTTAGCAGGCAGGGGTAACTCGGTGGTGCAGTACTTC.

In regard to this clonotype: A much larger clone lies one base from this, so it may be a read error. V gene TRBV7-2 combines with J gene TRBJ2-3; no definite D call. CDR1 is SGHTA and CDR2 is FQGNSA in the germline V gene. CDR3 length: 13 residues. Trimming took off 1 base at V and 4 bases at J, with 6 bases between the two ends. CDR3 in amino acids: CASSLEMADTQYF. CDR3 bases: TGTGCCAGCAGCTTAGAGATGGCAGATACGCAGTATTTT. Full variable domain (remainder filled in from reference TRBV7-2 and TRBJ2-3): GAGVSQSPSNKVTEKGKDVELRCDPISGHTALYWYRQSLGQGLEFLIYFQGNSAPDKSGLPSDRFSAERTGGSVSTLTIQRTQQEDSAVYLCASSLEMADTQYFGPGTRLTVL.

This clonotype was seen a few times. V and J are TRBV2 and TRBJ1-6; D is ambiguous. The germline V gene has CDR1 SNHLY and CDR2 FYNNEI. CDR3 length equals 12 residues. Trimming took 7 bases from V and 8 from J, leaving 9 bases between them. CDR3 loop: CASTAFDSPLHF. The DNA for the CDR3 is TGTGCCAGCACCGCCTTTGATTCACCCCTCCACTTT.

This clonotype was observed a few times. V is TRBV20-1 and J is TRBJ2-3; 10 nucleotides match TRBD2. V was pared by 5 bases and J by 4 bases, with 9 bases of the junction left unmatched. CDR1 DFQATT and CDR2 SNEGSKA come from the germline V gene (reference sequence). This CDR3 has 15 amino acids. Written as DNA, the CDR3 is TGCAGTGCTCCTCCGCTAGCGGGGGCCTCAGATACGCAGTATTTT. This gives the protein CSAPPLAGASDTQYF.

The chain has TRBV12-3 or TRBV12-4 and TRBJ1-4; 10 bases are shared with TRBD1. The CDR3 has 15 residues. J gave up 7 bases and V 3 bases, and 5 bases lay outside the gene matches. The CDR3, as DNA: TGTGCCAGCAGTTTCTCGGGACAGGGGCCTGAAAAACTGTTTTTT. Its protein product is CASSFSGQGPEKLFF.

This clonotype was observed a handful of times. The chain has TRBV2 and TRBJ2-7; D unresolved. Germline values: CDR1 SNHLY, CDR2 FYNNEI. The ends were cut back, 4 bases at V and 2 bases at J, with 12 bases in the middle. This CDR3 region has 14 residues. Written as DNA, the CDR3 is TGTGCCAGCAGTGCCTTGGCCGTGACCTACGAGCAGTACTTC. Its protein is CASSALAVTYEQYF.

This rearrangement joins TRBV12-3 or TRBV12-4 to TRBJ1-1, with 8 bases that match TRBD1. V lost 11 bases, J lost 6 bases, and 26 bases stayed unmatched. The CDR3 is 18 residues long. In nucleotides, the CDR3 is TGTGCCCTCAGTTTAGCGCTTCCAGGGGGCTCAGAACTCCCTGAAGCTTTCTTT. It codes for CALSLALPGGSELPEAFF.

A note on this clonotype: An end of the junction does not agree with germline; a read error may underlie this. The rearrangement joins TRBV12-3 or TRBV12-4 to TRBJ2-2; maybe TRBD2 (5 bases). This CDR3 has 13 amino acids. In nucleotides, the CDR3 is TGTGCCTGCAGTTTACTAGTATCCGGGGAGCTGTTTTTT. This codes for CACSLLVSGELFF.

The chain couples TRBV20-1 to TRBJ2-5; weak D call: TRBD1 (6 bases). CDR1 DFQATT and CDR2 SNEGSKA come from the germline V gene (reference sequence). V was pared by 2 bases and J by 5 bases, with 18 bases between. The CDR3 is 15 residues long. The CDR3 here is CSARFGRGARETQYF. The CDR3 nucleotides read TGCAGTGCTAGATTTGGCAGGGGCGCCCGGGAGACCCAGTACTTC.

This clonotype came up many times. This rearrangement joins TRBV12-3 or TRBV12-4 to TRBJ2-3; D may match TRBD1 or TRBD2 (5 bases each). Trimming took off 6 bases at V and 0 bases at J, with 13 bases between the two ends. This CDR3 has 15 residues. The CDR3 nucleotides read TGTGCCAGCAGGCCGGGGCAGCTTAGCACAGATACGCAGTATTTT. Its translation is CASRPGQLSTDTQYF.

There are a few counts of this clonotype. The chain recombines TRBV7-2 with TRBJ2-5; D not certain. Germline V gives CDR1 SGHTA, CDR2 FQGNSA. This CDR3 spans 11 amino acids. V lost 1 base, J lost 9 bases, and 6 bases lay in between. The chain's CDR3 is CASSLGFPQYF. For the CDR3, the DNA is TGTGCCAGCAGCTTAGGGTTCCCCCAGTACTTC.

This clonotype has just a few counts. The rearrangement links TRBV6-2 or TRBV6-3 to TRBJ1-5, with D tentatively TRBD1 (5 bases). The CDR3 extends over 13 amino acids. Trimming shortened V by 3 bases and J by 6 bases, and 9 bases separated the two germline ends. From germline, CDR1 is MNHEY and CDR2 SVGEGT. CDR3 sequence reads: CASSYGGRQPQHF. CDR3 nucleotides: TGTGCCAGCAGTTATGGGGGACGTCAGCCCCAGCATTTT.

This clonotype was recorded at least ten times. The chain links TRBV20-1 to TRBJ1-6, with unresolved D. The CDR3 is made up of 17 amino acids. Germline V gene data show CDR1 as DFQATT and CDR2 as SNEGSKA (reference sequence). V was cut by 0 bases and J by 3 bases, with 15 bases left in between. The CDR3 nucleotides read TGCAGTGCTAGAGATCATCGGAAGAGCCTCTATAATTCACCCCTCCACTTT. Its translation: CSARDHRKSLYNSPLHF.

The chain is built from TRBV10-2 and TRBJ1-1; D uncertain. This CDR3 comprises 14 residues. V was clipped by 5 bases and J by 3 bases, with 13 bases between them. Germline V gene sequence: CDR1 WSHSY, CDR2 SAAADI. CDR3 DNA sequence: TGCGCCAGCAGTCCTTTGGGGTCGGACACTGAAGCTTTCTTT. This codes for CASSPLGSDTEAFF.